A single sample gave rise to the 4 T cell receptor beta chains below, sequenced in a study of T cell responses to AZD1222 COVID-19 vaccine. Repertoires were generated with immunoSEQ multiplex PCR, while TCRdb's copy carries only in-frame clones and drops some. Of 130,000 or so clones in the sample, approximately 93% were seen once. Specimen: peripheral blood, collected on day 0 of AZD1222 vaccination. Receptor source: an adult in good health.

The V call is TRBV7-2, the J call TRBJ1-1; possibly TRBD1 for D (5 bases). This CDR3 has 12 residues. In germline, CDR1 is SGHTA, CDR2 FQGNSA. Trimming pared 5 bases from V and 6 bases from J, leaving 10 bases between. CDR3 loop: CASSEDSPEAFF. In DNA, the CDR3 is TGTGCCAGCAGCGAAGACAGTCCTGAAGCTTTCTTT. Using reference TRBV7-2 and TRBJ1-1 for the parts outside the CDR3, the full variable domain is GAGVSQSPSNKVTEKGKDVELRCDPISGHTALYWYRQSLGQGLEFLIYFQGNSAPDKSGLPSDRFSAERTGGSVSTLTIQRTQQEDSAVYLCASSEDSPEAFFGQGTRLTVV.

The chain uses TRBV30 and TRBJ1-1, with D perhaps matching TRBD1 (6 bases). V was shortened by 8 bases and J by 10 bases, with 26 bases between the two germline ends. The germline V gene has CDR1 GTSNPN and CDR2 SVGIG (reference sequence). This CDR3 is built from 14 residues. The CDR3, as DNA: TGTGCCAGGGGGGCACAGGAACGATCTGCTGGAGCTTTCTTT. Translating it yields CARGAQERSAGAFF.

This clone was seen just once. The chain combines TRBV28 with TRBJ2-7; a possible D gene is TRBD2 (6 bases). This CDR3 spans 15 amino acids. V was trimmed by 6 bases and J by 3 bases, leaving 18 bases between them. Germline assignment: CDR1 MDHEN and CDR2 SYDVKM. Here the CDR3 reads CASRGTHSKNYEQYF. DNA for the CDR3: TGTGCCAGCAGAGGGACTCACTCTAAGAACTACGAGCAGTACTTC. Full variable domain (rest looked up from reference TRBV28 and TRBJ2-7): DVKVTQSSRYLVKRTGEKVFLECVQDMDHENMFWYRQDPGLGLRLIYFSYDVKMKEKGDIPEGYSVSREKKERFSLILESASTNQTSMYLCASRGTHSKNYEQYFGPGTRLTVT.

V usage is TRBV7-9 and J usage is TRBJ1-2; no reliable D call. Germline V lookup: CDR1 SEHNR, CDR2 FQNEAQ (reference sequence). The CDR3 is 15 residues long. Trimming removed 1 base from V and 3 bases from J, with 12 bases in between. The CDR3 DNA is TGTGCCAGCAGCTTAGAGATCAAGGGTCACTATGGCTACACCTTC. Translated: CASSLEIKGHYGYTF.